The entry below gives a single TCR beta chain sequence along with its context. The data derive from a study of blood T cell repertoires in COVID-19. About the research overall: Both acute and convalescent COVID-19 samples were obtained from the United States, Italy and Spain. Sources were T cells, B-cell-depleted T cells, or PBMCs; the material itself was cDNA or gDNA.

Original handling: The assay estimated nucleated cells by amplifying reference gene primers. Profiling relied on immunoSEQ multiplex PCR, and the TCRdb table lists in-frame clones only, not all of them. Clone size and the V and J calls come from that table; the DNA yielded D and trimming. The sample contains roughly 35,000 clones, 70% to 90% of which appear only once. V shed 4 bases and J 7 bases; nucleotides not matched to a gene: 11. CDR1 is SGHTA and CDR2 is FQGNSA in the germline V gene. The CDR3 runs to 15 residues. Sequences were obtained from peripheral blood. The TCR originated in a human donor in a cohort sampled during active COVID-19. V and J are TRBV7-2 and TRBJ2-5; 8 nucleotides match TRBD1. The CDR3 coding sequence is TGTGCCAGCAGCTCGACCGGGACAGGCTATGTGACCCAGTACTTC. Amino acid sequence: CASSSTGTGYVTQYF.